These 30 T cell receptor beta chains were all obtained from the same sample, sequenced in a study of blood T cells in healthy people across ages. Combining a sample-barcoded 5' primer with a J-beta primer mix, a second PCR ran for roughly 7 to 12 cycles. MiXCR was run by TCRdb on the 5' RACE reads, yielding one entry per CDR3 protein. This table has about a million distinct CDR3 sequences, about 51% appearing once. Sequencing used blood. These receptors came from a woman aged 55 to 70 in good health.

To note about this clonotype: Mismatch with germline at one junction end may stem from a read error. The rearrangement uses TRBV28 and TRBJ2-3; TRBD2 agrees at 7 bases. CDR1 is MDHEN and CDR2 is SYDVKM in the germline V gene. The CDR3 length is 15 residues. The chain's CDR3 is CASSLKGLTSYTQYF. CDR3 DNA: TGTGCTAGCAGTTTAAAGGGACTAACATCATATACGCAGTATTTT.

This chain links TRBV12-3 or TRBV12-4 with TRBJ1-5; D remains unclear. V was trimmed by 2 bases and J by 5 bases, leaving 10 bases between them. The CDR3 runs 14 residues. Written as DNA, the CDR3 is TGTGCCAGCAGTTTATCGGCAGACTATCAGCCCCAGCATTTT. Translating gives CASSLSADYQPQHF.

The chain has TRBV20-1 and TRBJ2-1; 9 nucleotides match TRBD2. V lost 6 bases to trimming and J lost 0 bases; unmatched junction nucleotides: 6. The CDR3 runs to 15 residues. Germline values: CDR1 DFQATT, CDR2 SNEGSKA (reference sequence). This chain's CDR3 is CSAKFSGSSYNEQFF. CDR3 DNA: TGCAGTGCCAAATTTAGCGGGAGCTCCTACAATGAGCAGTTCTTC.

This sequence joins TRBV7-2 and TRBJ2-7; D might be TRBD2 (5 bases). V dropped 3 bases and J dropped 0 bases, with 12 bases sitting between them. Germline assignment: CDR1 SGHTA and CDR2 FQGNSA. The CDR3 contains 15 residues. As DNA, the CDR3 is TGTGCCAGCAGCTTTTCACTAGTTAGCTCCTACGAGCAGTACTTC. The encoded protein is CASSFSLVSSYEQYF.

CDR3 DNA sequence: TGTGCCTGGAGTATGTGGGAGGCCAATGAGCAGTTCTTC. It yields the protein CAWSMWEANEQFF. V usage is TRBV30 and J usage is TRBJ2-1, with TRBD2 as a possible D gene (6 bases). The CDR3 consists of 13 residues. Germline values: CDR1 GTSNPN, CDR2 SVGIG (reference sequence). V was trimmed by 2 bases and J by 6 bases, leaving 11 bases between them.

This clonotype was counted at least ten times. The chain uses TRBV9 and TRBJ2-7; 8 nucleotides agree with TRBD1. Germline trimming cut 4 bases from V and 5 bases from J; bases unmatched to any gene: 14. Germline V gene data show CDR1 as SGDLS and CDR2 as YYNGEE. The CDR3 is 16 amino acids. The CDR3 DNA is TGTGCCAGCAGCCCCGTACCTTTCGGACAGGGCAACGAGCAGTACTTC. It is translated as CASSPVPFGQGNEQYF.

This chain joins TRBV20-1 and TRBJ2-7, with 9 bases lining up with TRBD2. The CDR3 sequence is 16 residues long. V was clipped by 1 base and J by 7 bases; unmatched bases: 14. CDR1 and CDR2 from the germline V gene are DFQATT and SNEGSKA (reference sequence). CDR3 sequence reads: CSARALPSGRIDEQYF. The CDR3 region has the DNA TGCAGTGCTAGAGCTCTACCGAGCGGGAGGATCGATGAGCAGTACTTC.

This rearrangement joins TRBV9 to TRBJ2-5; D might be TRBD2 (5 bases). Germline CDR1 reads SGDLS; CDR2 reads YYNGEE. The CDR3 extends over 13 amino acids. V lost 3 bases, J lost 7 bases, and 13 bases lay in between. The CDR3 bases are TGTGCCAGCAGCGGGAGTCTAGAGGGGACCCAGTACTTC. It specifies CASSGSLEGTQYF.

This clonotype has just one count. The chain employs TRBV20-1 and TRBJ1-2; 7 bases map to TRBD1. Germline V gene data show CDR1 as DFQATT and CDR2 as SNEGSKA (reference sequence). The CDR3 runs to 14 residues. V was clipped by 6 bases and J by 8 bases; unmatched bases: 15. DNA for the CDR3: TGCAGTGCGCCCCCACCGACAGGGTTTGGAGGCTACACCTTC. Its translation: CSAPPPTGFGGYTF.

Ten or more counts support this clonotype. The chain combines TRBV10-3 with TRBJ2-5; D is unresolved. The CDR3 contains 13 residues. The germline V and J ends were trimmed by 7 bases and 0 bases, with 9 bases remaining between them. Germline V gene lookup returns CDR1 ENHRY and CDR2 SYGVKD. The CDR3 protein is CAINNQNQETQYF. DNA for the CDR3: TGTGCCATCAACAACCAAAACCAAGAGACCCAGTACTTC.

In this sample, this clonotype turned up many times. V is TRBV29-1 and J is TRBJ2-4; a weak D match, TRBD1 (6 bases). V lost 4 bases and J lost 6, with 10 bases in between. The CDR3 runs to 12 residues. Germline V gene sequence: CDR1 SQVTM, CDR2 ANQGSEA. CDR3 nucleotides: TGCAGCGTTGCGGTCAGGGGAAACATTCAGTACTTC. Its protein is CSVAVRGNIQYF.

Details on this clonotype: An end of the junction does not agree with germline; a read error may underlie this. This chain joins TRBV18 and TRBJ1-5; TRBD1 matches 8 bases. Per germline, CDR1 KGHSH and CDR2 LQKENI. This CDR3 spans 16 amino acids. The CDR3 protein is CASSPWTGNSNQPQHF. CDR3 nucleotides: TGCGCCAGCTCACCCTGGACAGGGAATAGCAATCAGCCCCAGCATTTT.

This clonotype has just a few counts. The chain combines TRBV28 with TRBJ2-2, with D possibly being TRBD1 (6 bases). CDR1 is MDHEN and CDR2 is SYDVKM in the germline V gene. CDR3 length: 15 amino acids. V was clipped by 5 bases and J by 3 bases, with 13 bases between them. The CDR3 loop reads CASSPEAGDTGELFF. In nucleotides, the CDR3 is TGTGCCAGCAGTCCCGAGGCAGGGGACACCGGGGAGCTGTTTTTT.

This clonotype has only a few counts. The chain links TRBV15 to TRBJ2-1; TRBD1 agrees at 7 bases. This CDR3 is built from 16 residues. Germline trimming cut 7 bases from V and 2 bases from J; bases unmatched to any gene: 11. CDR1 LNHNV and CDR2 YYDKDF come from the germline V gene (reference sequence). The CDR3 sequence: CATTPPEGQPYNEQFF. The CDR3 nucleotides are TGTGCCACCACTCCACCAGAGGGACAGCCCTACAATGAGCAGTTCTTC.

The chain joins TRBV20-1 to TRBJ1-6, with no clear D. CDR1 and CDR2 from the germline V gene are DFQATT and SNEGSKA (reference sequence). V gave up 1 base and J gave up 7 bases, with 8 bases separating them. The CDR3 consists of 13 residues. CDR3 sequence: CSARAVQNSPLHF. The DNA of the CDR3 is TGCAGTGCTAGAGCGGTCCAGAATTCACCCCTCCACTTT.

The J gene is TRBJ2-3, the V gene TRBV7-8, with 10 bases identical to TRBD2. The CDR3 totals 16 residues. The germline CDR1 and CDR2 sequences are SGHVS and FQNEAQ. V was pared by 3 bases and J by 4 bases, with 7 bases of the junction left unmatched. CDR3 DNA: TGTGCCAGCAGCTTTAGGGTAGCGGGAGGCTCAGATACGCAGTATTTT. This codes for CASSFRVAGGSDTQYF.

This sequence joins TRBV15 and TRBJ2-4; 9 nucleotides line up with TRBD1. The CDR3 is 19 amino acids. The V gene's germline CDR1 is LNHNV and CDR2 YYDKDF (reference sequence). After removal of 3 bases from V and 0 bases from J, the junction contained 12 bases not matched to a gene. The CDR3 reads CATSSYRDREILAKNIQYF. The CDR3 nucleotides are TGTGCCACCAGCAGCTACCGGGACAGGGAAATTCTAGCCAAAAACATTCAGTACTTC.

This clonotype was seen more than once but under ten times. The CDR3 sequence: CASSVRDTDTQYF. The CDR3 coding sequence is TGTGCCAGCAGTGTCCGTGACACAGATACGCAGTATTTT. The chain uses TRBV6-1 and TRBJ2-3; no clear D. Germline CDR1 and CDR2: MNHNS and SASEGT. Trimming took off 4 bases at V and 2 bases at J, with 7 bases between the two ends. CDR3 size: 13 residues.

The J gene is TRBJ2-3, the V gene TRBV28; TRBD2 matches 9 bases. CDR1 MDHEN and CDR2 SYDVKM come from the germline V gene. After removal of 8 bases from V and 0 bases from J, the junction contained 3 bases not matched to a gene. This CDR3 has 14 residues. CDR3 DNA: TGTGCCAGCGAGGCGGGGGGGAGCACAGATACGCAGTATTTT. Translated: CASEAGGSTDTQYF.

V usage is TRBV5-5 and J usage is TRBJ2-3, with TRBD1 matching 8 bases. The CDR3 loop spans 16 amino acids. J gave up 5 bases and V 4 bases, and 12 bases lay outside the gene matches. CDR1 is SGHKS, CDR2 YYEKEE, per germline (reference sequence). In nucleotides, the CDR3 is TGTGCCAGCAGCCTCAGAACAGGGGGGCCTGGAGATACGCAGTATTTT. Translated: CASSLRTGGPGDTQYF.

The genes are TRBV4-1 and TRBJ2-1; D call uncertain. The germline V gene has CDR1 MGHRA and CDR2 YSYEKL. The CDR3 is 13 residues long. V lost 0 bases, J lost 6 bases, and 6 bases lay in between. CDR3 sequence (DNA): TGCGCCAGCAGCCAAGACTGGACCAATGAGCAGTTCTTC. Residues: CASSQDWTNEQFF.

V gene TRBV6-2 or TRBV6-3 combines with J gene TRBJ1-5, with a tentative D call TRBD1 (5 bases). The ends were cut back, 2 bases at V and 5 bases at J, with 7 bases in the middle. Germline assignment: CDR1 MNHEY and CDR2 SVGEGT. The CDR3 has 13 residues. CDR3 in amino acids: CASSYGADQPQHF. CDR3 bases: TGTGCCAGCAGTTACGGGGCAGATCAGCCCCAGCATTTT.

This clonotype was counted a few times. J is TRBJ2-3 and V is TRBV7-9; 8 positions agree with TRBD2. The germline CDR1 and CDR2 sequences are SEHNR and FQNEAQ (reference sequence). V dropped 6 bases and J dropped 2; count of bases not matched to a gene: 7. This CDR3 is built from 15 residues. The CDR3 DNA sequence: TGTGCCAGCAGTCATAGCGGGGAGAACACAGATACGCAGTATTTT. This sequence encodes CASSHSGENTDTQYF.

This clonotype was recorded at least ten times. The chain is built from TRBV29-1 and TRBJ2-7; TRBD1 matches 8 bases. V lost 7 bases, J lost 5 bases, and 7 bases stayed unmatched. Germline-derived CDR1 and CDR2 are SQVTM and ANQGSEA. The CDR3 sequence is 12 residues long. The chain's CDR3 is CSATGEDHEQYF. As DNA, the CDR3 is TGCAGCGCGACAGGGGAGGATCACGAGCAGTACTTC.

The chain carries TRBV7-9 and TRBJ2-2; D unresolved. The V end was cut by 10 bases, the J end by 4 bases, with 13 bases between. This CDR3 is 13 amino acids long. The germline CDR1 and CDR2 sequences are SEHNR and FQNEAQ (reference sequence). The CDR3 reads CANPGLLTGELFF. CDR3 coding DNA: TGTGCCAACCCTGGGTTACTCACCGGGGAGCTGTTTTTT.

J is TRBJ2-3 and V is TRBV2, with a tentative D call TRBD2 (6 bases). The ends were cut back, 3 bases at V and 2 bases at J, with 12 bases in the middle. The CDR3 is 15 amino acids. Germline CDR1 and CDR2: SNHLY and FYNNEI. The chain's CDR3 is CASSEWVAATDTQYF. The CDR3, as DNA: TGTGCCAGCAGTGAGTGGGTAGCGGCCACAGATACGCAGTATTTT. Based on the CDR3 plus reference TRBV2 and TRBJ2-3, the full variable domain is EPEVTQTPSHQVTQMGQEVILRCVPISNHLYFYWYRQILGQKVEFLVSFYNNEISEKSEIFDDQFSVERPDGSNFTLKIRSTKLEDSAMYFCASSEWVAATDTQYFGPGTRLTVL.

The chain uses TRBV5-1 and TRBJ2-1, with 7 bases aligning to TRBD2. The CDR3 consists of 16 residues. Germline V gives CDR1 SGHRS, CDR2 YFSETQ. Trimming cost V 4 bases and J 8 bases; bases outside gene matches: 15. CDR3 sequence: CASSKELALGYDEQFF. As DNA, the CDR3 is TGCGCCAGCAGCAAAGAACTAGCGTTGGGTTACGATGAGCAGTTCTTC.

This chain links TRBV7-9 with TRBJ2-5; 10 bases agree with TRBD2. The germline gives CDR1 SEHNR, CDR2 FQNEAQ (reference sequence). The CDR3 length is 13 residues. The J segment lost 11 bases and the V segment lost 4 bases, leaving 7 bases of the junction unmatched. In nucleotides, the CDR3 is TGTGCCAGCAGCTGGGGACTAGCGAATGAGCAGTACTTC. Protein: CASSWGLANEQYF.

The V call is TRBV5-1, the J call TRBJ2-3, with unresolved D. This CDR3 has 13 amino acids. V was shortened by 0 bases and J by 4 bases, with 6 bases between the two germline ends. The germline V gene encodes CDR1 SGHRS and CDR2 YFSETQ. This CDR3 is CASSLELPDTQYF. The CDR3 DNA sequence: TGCGCCAGCAGCTTGGAACTCCCAGATACGCAGTATTTT.

Regarding this clonotype: Just one base apart from a much larger clone, this may be a read error. The rearrangement joins TRBV15 to TRBJ2-7; TRBD1 matches 9 bases. The CDR3 runs to 16 residues. Germline CDR1 LNHNV, CDR2 YYDKDF (reference sequence). The CDR3 spells CTTSGHAGTGWYEQYF. The CDR3 coding sequence is TGTACCACCAGCGGACACGCCGGGACAGGGTGGTACGAGCAGTACTTC.